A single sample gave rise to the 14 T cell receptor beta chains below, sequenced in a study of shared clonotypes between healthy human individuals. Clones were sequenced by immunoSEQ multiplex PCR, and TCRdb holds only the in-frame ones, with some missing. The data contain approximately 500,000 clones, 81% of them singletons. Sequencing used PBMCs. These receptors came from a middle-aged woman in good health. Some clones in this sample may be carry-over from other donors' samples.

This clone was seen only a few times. CDR3: CASSDSSGNTGELFF. In nucleotides, the CDR3 is TGTGCCAGCAGTGACTCTAGCGGGAACACCGGGGAGCTGTTTTTT. The chain joins TRBV6-4 to TRBJ1-3; maybe TRBD2 (6 bases). The DNA end is more similar to TRBJ2-2, so the J call may be wrong. Germline-derived CDR1 and CDR2 are MRHNA and SNTAGT. The CDR3 is 15 amino acids.

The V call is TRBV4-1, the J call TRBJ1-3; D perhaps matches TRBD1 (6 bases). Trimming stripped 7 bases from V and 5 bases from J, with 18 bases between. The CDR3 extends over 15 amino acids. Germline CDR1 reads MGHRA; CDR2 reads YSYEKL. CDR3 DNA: TGCGCCAGCAACGTAGAGGACAGAACCCGAAACACCATATATTTT. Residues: CASNVEDRTRNTIYF.

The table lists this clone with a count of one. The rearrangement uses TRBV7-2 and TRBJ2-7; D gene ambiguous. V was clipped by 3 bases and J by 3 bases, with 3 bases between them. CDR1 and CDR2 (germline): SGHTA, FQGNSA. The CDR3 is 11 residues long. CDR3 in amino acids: CASSFYYEQYF. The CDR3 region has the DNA TGTGCCAGCAGCTTCTACTACGAGCAGTACTTC.

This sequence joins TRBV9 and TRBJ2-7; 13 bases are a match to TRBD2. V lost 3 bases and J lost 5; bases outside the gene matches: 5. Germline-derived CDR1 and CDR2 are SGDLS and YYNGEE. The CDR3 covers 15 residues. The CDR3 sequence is CASSALAGGPHEQYF. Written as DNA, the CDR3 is TGTGCCAGCAGCGCACTAGCGGGAGGGCCCCACGAGCAGTACTTC.

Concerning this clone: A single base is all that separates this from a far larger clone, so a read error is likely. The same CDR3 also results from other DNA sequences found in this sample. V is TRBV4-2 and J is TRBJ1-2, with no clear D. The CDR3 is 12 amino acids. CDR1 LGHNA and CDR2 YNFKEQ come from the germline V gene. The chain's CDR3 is CASSREHYGYTF. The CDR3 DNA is TGTGCCAGCTCGCGGGAACACTACGGCTACACCTTC.

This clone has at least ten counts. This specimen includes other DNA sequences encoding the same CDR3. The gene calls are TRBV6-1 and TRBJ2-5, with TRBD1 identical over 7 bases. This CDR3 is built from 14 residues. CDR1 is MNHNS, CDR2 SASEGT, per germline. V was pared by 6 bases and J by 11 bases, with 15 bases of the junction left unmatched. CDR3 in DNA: TGTGCCAGCAGCAAAGGACAGGCCCCTTCCCGTCAGTACTTC. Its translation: CASSKGQAPSRQYF.

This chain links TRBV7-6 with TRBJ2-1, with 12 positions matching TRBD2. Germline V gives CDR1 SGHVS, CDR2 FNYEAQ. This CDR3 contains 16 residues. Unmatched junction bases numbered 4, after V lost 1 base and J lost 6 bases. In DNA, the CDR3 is TGTGCCAGCAGCTTAGGACTAGCGGGAGCATCCAATGAGCAGTTCTTC. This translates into CASSLGLAGASNEQFF.

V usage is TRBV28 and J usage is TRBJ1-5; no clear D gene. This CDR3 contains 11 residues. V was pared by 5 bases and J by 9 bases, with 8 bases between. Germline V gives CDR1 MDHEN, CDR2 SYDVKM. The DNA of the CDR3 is TGTGCCAGCAGTGGCTCCACGCCCCAGCATTTT. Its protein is CASSGSTPQHF.

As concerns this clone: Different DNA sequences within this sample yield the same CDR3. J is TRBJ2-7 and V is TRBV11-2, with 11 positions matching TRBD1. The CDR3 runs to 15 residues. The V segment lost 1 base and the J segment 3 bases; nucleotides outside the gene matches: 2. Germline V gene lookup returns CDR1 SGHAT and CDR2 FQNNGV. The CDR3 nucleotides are TGTGCCAGCAGCTTAGTCGGGACAGGGGGCTACGAGCAGTACTTC. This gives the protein CASSLVGTGGYEQYF.

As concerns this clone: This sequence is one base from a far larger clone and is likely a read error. CDR3 sequence: CASSRGSAYEQYF. As DNA, the CDR3 is TGCGCCAGCAGCCGGGGCAGCGCCTACGAGCAGTACTTC. The rearrangement links TRBV5-1 to TRBJ2-7; possibly TRBD1 or TRBD2 for D (5 bases each). Germline V gene lookup returns CDR1 SGHRS and CDR2 YFSETQ. V dropped 4 bases and J dropped 2 bases, with 10 bases sitting between them. This CDR3 contains 13 residues.

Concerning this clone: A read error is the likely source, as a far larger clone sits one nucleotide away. CDR3 nucleotide sequence: TGTACCATCAGTGCCAGGGCCCAAGAGACCCAGTACTTC. It encodes CTISARAQETQYF. The chain carries TRBV10-3 and TRBJ2-5, with TRBD1 as a possible D gene (5 bases). CDR3 size: 13 residues. CDR1 and CDR2 (germline): ENHRY, SYGVKD.

The CDR3 region is CASSFGTSGYEQYF. The CDR3 DNA follows: TGTGCCAGCAGCTTCGGGACTAGCGGCTACGAGCAGTACTTC. This chain joins TRBV7-8 and TRBJ2-7, with TRBD2 matching over 11 bases. Germline loops: CDR1 SGHVS, CDR2 FQNEAQ. The CDR3 length is 14 residues. V was clipped by 3 bases and J by 3 bases; unmatched bases: 1.

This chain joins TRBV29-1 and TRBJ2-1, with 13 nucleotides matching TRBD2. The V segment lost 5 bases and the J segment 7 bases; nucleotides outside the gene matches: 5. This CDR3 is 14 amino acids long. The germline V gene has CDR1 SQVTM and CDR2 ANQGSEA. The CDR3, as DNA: TGCAGCGTTAGACTAGCGGGAGGATTAAATGAGCAGTTCTTC. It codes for CSVRLAGGLNEQFF.

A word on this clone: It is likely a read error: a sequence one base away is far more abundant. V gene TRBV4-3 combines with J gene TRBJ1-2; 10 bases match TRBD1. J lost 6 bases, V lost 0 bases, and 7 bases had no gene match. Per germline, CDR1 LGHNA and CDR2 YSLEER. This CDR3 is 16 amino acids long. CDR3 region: CASSQERQGANHGYTF. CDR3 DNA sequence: TGCGCCAGCAGCCAAGAAAGACAGGGGGCGAACCATGGCTACACCTTC.